The TCR beta chain under discussion was sequenced for a study of PD-1 blockade in classical Hodgkin lymphoma. The CDR3 is 14 amino acids. Germline V gives CDR1 ENHRY, CDR2 SYGVKD. V lost 9 bases and J 2 bases, leaving 14 bases between the germline ends. Described time point: cycle 4 day 1 (C4D1), after five to seven weeks of nivolumab. Brentuximab vedotin exposure varied, and every patient relapsed after autologous stem cell transplantation. Here immunoSEQ multiplex PCR was the method, and the copy in TCRdb shows in-frame clones only, minus some. The table includes around 45,000 clones, about three quarters detected once.

The sequenced sample was peripheral blood mononuclear cells (PBMCs), obtained before the fourth cycle of nivolumab. This receptor was identified in a human donor with classical Hodgkin lymphoma. The rearrangement uses TRBV10-3 and TRBJ1-3; possibly TRBD1 for D (6 bases). DNA for the CDR3: TGTGCCATAACTGTAGGGGGAACTGGAAACACCATATATTTT. Translated: CAITVGGTGNTIYF.